The clone carrying this TCR beta chain has only one observation. The sample belongs to a study of blood T cell repertoires in COVID-19. Study-wide context: T cells, B-cell-depleted T cells, or PBMCs provided the cDNA or gDNA that served as material.

In the source study's methods: Amplifying reference gene primers gave estimates of nucleated cell counts. TCRdb's table, derived via immunoSEQ multiplex PCR, lists solely in-frame clones and lacks some. D and trimming come from the DNA, and the V and J calls and clone size come from that table. The table records about 240,000 clones, 85% to 90% of them present only once. Input material: PBMCs or T cells enriched from blood (not recorded which). The receptor was derived from a man between 35 and 55 years old who had recovered from COVID-19.

The CDR3 DNA follows: TGTGCCAGCAGCCTAGTAGCATACGAGCAGTACTTC. Its translation is CASSLVAYEQYF. The chain is built from TRBV7-2 and TRBJ2-7; D is undetermined. V dropped 5 bases and J dropped 4 bases, with 9 bases sitting between them. Germline V lookup: CDR1 SGHTA, CDR2 FQGNSA. The CDR3 runs to 12 residues. The full variable domain, with the rest looked up from reference TRBV7-2 and TRBJ2-7, is GAGVSQSPSNKVTEKGKDVELRCDPISGHTALYWYRQSLGQGLEFLIYFQGNSAPDKSGLPSDRFSAERTGGSVSTLTIQRTQQEDSAVYLCASSLVAYEQYFGPGTRLTVT.